Sequencing of this TCR beta chain was carried out in a study of cytomegalovirus exposure and HLA in healthy donors. Study context: Per a later analysis, the 666 first-cohort and 95 to 150 validation repertoires shared one platform.

For this clone: The antigen remains unidentified.

The protocol was immunoSEQ multiplex PCR, while the TCRdb copy is restricted to in-frame clones and leaves out a portion. Found here are 150,000 to 200,000 clones, over 80% of them singletons; the top ten hold around 2.4%. The germline gives CDR1 SGHAT, CDR2 FQNNGV. The V gene end was trimmed by 1 base and the J gene end by 5 bases; junction bases not matched to a gene: 8. The CDR3 covers 16 residues. Findings and limits, study-wide: Subsequent analysis showed first-cohort TCR clusters tending to co-occur in more than 95 validation repertoires. The authors listed 150 or so TCR beta chains as cytomegalovirus-associated.

The rearrangement joins TRBV11-2 to TRBJ1-2; 9 bases line up with TRBD1. Sequenced sample: PBMCs. The receptor was derived from a man younger than 45 in good health and CMV-seropositive. CDR3 in amino acids: CASSLAPGQGQYGYTF. The CDR3 DNA reads as TGTGCCAGCAGCTTAGCCCCGGGACAGGGACAGTATGGCTACACCTTC.